This T cell receptor (beta chain) came from a study of tumor and adjacent non-tumor tissue in lung cancer. About the study: Stage I to III disease affected roughly ten men and about five women aged roughly 31 to 76.

This sample's RNA came from whole unsorted tissue. The V gene's germline CDR1 is LGHNA and CDR2 YNFKEQ. V was pared by 3 bases and J by 8 bases, with 16 bases between. CDR3 length equals 14 residues. Three rounds of nested PCR, following a modified ARM-PCR protocol, produced the TCRbeta library. MiXCR, run by TCRdb on the multiplex PCR reads, gives a single entry per CDR3 protein. The sample yields about 81,000 distinct CDR3 sequences, 72% seen once. Study-wide results and caveats: Tumor tissue had significantly higher TCR diversity than normal lung.

A word on this clonotype: Its antigen is unidentified.

The V and J genes are TRBV4-2 and TRBJ1-2; unclear D gene. This clonotype originated in a woman aged 40 to 49 with non-small cell lung cancer. What was sequenced was lung tumor tissue. CDR3 residues: CASSQGWATGGYTF. CDR3 nucleotide sequence: TGTGCCAGCAGCCAGGGGTGGGCAACTGGCGGCTACACCTTC.